This record concerns one T cell receptor beta chain sequence. TCRdb's copy holds only in-frame clones and misses some; the assay was immunoSEQ multiplex PCR. The repertoire includes around 85,000 clones, more than 75% of them detected once, and just over 2% sits in the top ten. These data come from a study of radiotherapy plus CTLA-4 blockade in lung cancer. Germline CDR1 SGHDT, CDR2 YYEEEE. With V trimmed by 3 bases and J by 2 bases, 7 bases remained unmatched. The CDR3 has 16 residues. This chain joins TRBV5-6 and TRBJ2-2; 7 bases fit TRBD1. Sequences were derived from peripheral blood, sampled from a patient treated with radiotherapy plus ipilimumab. The sequence was collected from a human donor with non-small cell lung cancer who had a partial response to radiotherapy plus ipilimumab. The CDR3 coding sequence is TGTGCCAGCAGCTATTTTGACAGGGCAAACACCGGGGAGCTGTTTTTT. Its protein is CASSYFDRANTGELFF.